The rows below give T cell receptor beta chains drawn from one sample of a study of long-term antiretroviral therapy in people with HIV. Measured with immunoSEQ multiplex PCR; TCRdb has only the in-frame clones, and not every one. The sample yields some 28,000 clones, roughly 94% seen once. Material: unsorted PBMCs, obtained 5.3 years after starting antiretroviral therapy. All receptors derive from a man aged 45-65 years with HIV. Each CDR3 is given with its conserved first and last residue. D genes are given only for firm matches. Where a row states a size, it is once, few, many or the class of an expanded clone; other rows omit it.

cdr3_aa	cdr3_nt	v_call	j_call	clone_size	d_call
CASSEGLNTGELFF	TGTGCCAGCAGTGAGGGACTTAACACCGGGGAGCTGTTTTTT	TRBV6-1	TRBJ2-2	-	-
CASSSETQYF	TGTGCCAGCAGCTCGGAGACCCAGTACTTC	TRBV7-9	TRBJ2-5	-	-
CASSMGLMGVNTEAFF	TGCGCCAGCAGCATGGGCTTGATGGGGGTGAACACTGAAGCTTTCTTT	TRBV4-1	TRBJ1-1	-	-
CASSPSIHGTGGFGYTF	TGTGCCAGCAGTCCTTCAATTCACGGGACAGGGGGCTTTGGCTACACCTTC	TRBV2	TRBJ1-2	-	TRBD1
CASSLDLTGPYEQYF	TGTGCCAGCAGCTTAGATCTGACAGGGCCCTACGAGCAGTACTTC	TRBV11-2	TRBJ2-7	-	TRBD1
CASSSPTSESYNEQFF	TGTGCCAGCAGCTCTCCGACTAGCGAATCCTACAATGAGCAGTTCTTC	TRBV5-6	TRBJ2-1	once	TRBD2
CSVTSGGVSTEAFF	TGCAGCGTCACCTCAGGGGGCGTCAGCACTGAAGCTTTCTTT	TRBV29-1	TRBJ1-1	once	TRBD1
CASSGVWGANEQYF	TGCGCCAGCAGTGGGGTGTGGGGGGCCAACGAGCAGTACTTC	TRBV10-2	TRBJ2-7	-	-
CASSQLRAPTYEQYF	TGCGCCAGCAGCCAACTGCGGGCTCCAACCTACGAGCAGTACTTC	TRBV4-1	TRBJ2-7	-	-
CASRADGKNIQYF	TGTGCCAGCAGGGCGGACGGGAAAAACATTCAGTACTTC	TRBV28	TRBJ2-4	-	-
CASSLEGTGNTIYF	TGCGCCAGCAGCTTGGAGGGAACTGGAAACACCATATATTTT	TRBV5-1	TRBJ1-3	-	-
CASSLNRGNTEAFF	TGTGCCAGCAGCTTAAACCGGGGGAACACTGAAGCTTTCTTT	TRBV11-2	TRBJ1-1	-	-
CASSSPDRDYGYTF	TGTGCCAGCAGCTCCCCGGACAGGGACTATGGCTACACCTTC	TRBV7-9	TRBJ1-2	-	TRBD1
CASSLVLASSYNEQFF	TGTGCCAGCAGCTTAGTTTTAGCGAGCTCCTACAATGAGCAGTTCTTC	TRBV7-2	TRBJ2-1	-	-
CASSGGQATNEKLFF	TGTGCCAGCAGTGGCGGACAGGCAACTAATGAAAAACTGTTTTTT	TRBV6-1	TRBJ1-4	-	TRBD1
CASSLRGTGWNEQYF	TGTGCCAGCAGCTTGCGCGGGACAGGTTGGAACGAGCAGTACTTC	TRBV5-6	TRBJ2-7	-	TRBD1
CASSLGSPGIYF	TGTGCCAGCAGCTTAGGCTCCCCTGGCATATATTTT	TRBV7-2	TRBJ1-3	-	-
CASSEGEAGELFF	TGCGCCAGCAGTGAGGGCGAGGCCGGGGAGCTGTTTTTT	TRBV10-1	TRBJ2-2	-	-
CASSLEQRLNEQFF	TGTGCCAGCAGCTTAGAGCAGCGCCTGAATGAGCAGTTCTTC	TRBV7-2	TRBJ2-1	-	-
CASSQDEGTSGATDTQYF	TGCGCCAGCAGCCAAGATGAAGGGACTAGCGGGGCTACAGATACGCAGTATTTT	TRBV4-1	TRBJ2-3	-	TRBD2
CASSLGYLNTDTQYF	TGCGCCAGCAGCTTGGGGTATCTTAACACAGATACGCAGTATTTT	TRBV5-1	TRBJ2-3	-	-
CASSVPEKPQHF	TGTGCCAGCAGCGTACCCGAAAAGCCCCAGCATTTT	TRBV9	TRBJ1-5	-	-
CASSQEAGGKLETQYF	TGCGCCAGCAGCCAAGAGGCAGGGGGCAAGTTAGAGACCCAGTACTTC	TRBV4-3	TRBJ2-5	-	TRBD1
CASSPPLGHWDGYTF	TGTGCCAGCTCACCACCGCTGGGACACTGGGATGGCTACACCTTC	TRBV18	TRBJ1-2	-	-